This T cell receptor (beta chain) was recovered during a study of patients and donors after allogeneic stem cell transplantation. TCRdb ran MiXCR on the RT-PCR reads and lists one entry per CDR3 protein. The sample yields 800,000 to 1,000,000 distinct CDR3 sequences, over 15% seen once. Trimming pared 0 bases from V and 3 bases from J, leaving 12 bases between. From germline, CDR1 is LGHNA and CDR2 YSLEER. This CDR3 region has 15 residues. Sequenced: blood, either unsorted or a sorted T cell fraction (not recorded which). The chain is built from TRBV4-3 and TRBJ2-7, with D perhaps TRBD1 (6 bases). This clonotype was obtained from a human donor who was either an allogeneic HSCT recipient or a stem cell or donor lymphocyte infusion donor (not recorded which). It is not recorded whose cells these are; they may come from a transplant donor. The CDR3 DNA is TGCGCCAGCAGCCAAGAGGGGGCATCCGGCTACGAGCAGTACTTC. Encoded protein: CASSQEGASGYEQYF.